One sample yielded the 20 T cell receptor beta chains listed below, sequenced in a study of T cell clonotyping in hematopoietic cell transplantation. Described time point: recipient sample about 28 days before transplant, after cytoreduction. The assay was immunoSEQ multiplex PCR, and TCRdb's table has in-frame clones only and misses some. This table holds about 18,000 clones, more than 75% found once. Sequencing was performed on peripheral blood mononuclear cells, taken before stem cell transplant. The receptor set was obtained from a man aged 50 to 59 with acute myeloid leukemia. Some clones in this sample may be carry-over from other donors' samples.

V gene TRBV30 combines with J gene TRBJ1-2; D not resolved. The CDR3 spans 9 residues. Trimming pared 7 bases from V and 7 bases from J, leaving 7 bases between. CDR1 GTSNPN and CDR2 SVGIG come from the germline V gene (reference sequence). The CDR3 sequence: CASGVGYTF. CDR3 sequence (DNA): TGTGCCTCGGGTGTTGGCTACACCTTC. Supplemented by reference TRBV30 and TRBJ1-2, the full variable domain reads SQTIHQWPATLVQPVGSPLSLECTVEGTSNPNLYWYRQAAGRGLQLLFYSVGIGQISSEVPQNLSASRPQDRQFILSSKKLLLSDSGFYLCASGVGYTFGSGTRLTVV.

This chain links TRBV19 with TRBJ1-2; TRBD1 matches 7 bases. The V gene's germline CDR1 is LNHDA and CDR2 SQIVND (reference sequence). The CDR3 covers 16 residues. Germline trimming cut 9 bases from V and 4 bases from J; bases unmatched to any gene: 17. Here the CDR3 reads CASLPMPGQLTYGYTF. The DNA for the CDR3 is TGTGCCAGCCTACCAATGCCGGGACAGCTAACCTATGGCTACACCTTC.

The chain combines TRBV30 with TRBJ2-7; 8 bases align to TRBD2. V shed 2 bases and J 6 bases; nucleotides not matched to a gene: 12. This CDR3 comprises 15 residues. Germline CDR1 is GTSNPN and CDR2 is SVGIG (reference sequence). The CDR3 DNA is TGTGCCTGGAGTCGGGCAAGCGGGGGCGGGTTCGAGCAGTACTTC. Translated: CAWSRASGGGFEQYF. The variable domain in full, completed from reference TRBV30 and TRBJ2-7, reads SQTIHQWPATLVQPVGSPLSLECTVEGTSNPNLYWYRQAAGRGLQLLFYSVGIGQISSEVPQNLSASRPQDRQFILSSKKLLLSDSGFYLCAWSRASGGGFEQYFGPGTRLTVT.

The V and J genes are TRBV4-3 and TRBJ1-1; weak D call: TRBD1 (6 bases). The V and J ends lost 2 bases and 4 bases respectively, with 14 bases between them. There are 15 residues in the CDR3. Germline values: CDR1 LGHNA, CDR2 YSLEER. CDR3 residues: CASSQQQGLPTEAFF. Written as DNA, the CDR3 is TGCGCCAGCAGCCAACAACAGGGTCTCCCCACTGAAGCTTTCTTT.

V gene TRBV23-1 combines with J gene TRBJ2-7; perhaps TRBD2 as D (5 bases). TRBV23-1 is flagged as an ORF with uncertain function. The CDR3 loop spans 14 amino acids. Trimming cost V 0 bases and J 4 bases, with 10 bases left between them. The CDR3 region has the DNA TGCGCCAGCAGTCAATCCAGAGGGAAATACGAGCAGTACTTC. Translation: CASSQSRGKYEQYF.

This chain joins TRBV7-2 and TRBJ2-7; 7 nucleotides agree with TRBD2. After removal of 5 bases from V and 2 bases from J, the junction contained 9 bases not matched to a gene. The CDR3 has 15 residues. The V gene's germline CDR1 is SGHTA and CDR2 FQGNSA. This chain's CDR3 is CASSTYQGGAYEQYF. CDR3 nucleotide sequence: TGTGCCAGCAGCACGTATCAGGGAGGGGCCTACGAGCAGTACTTC.

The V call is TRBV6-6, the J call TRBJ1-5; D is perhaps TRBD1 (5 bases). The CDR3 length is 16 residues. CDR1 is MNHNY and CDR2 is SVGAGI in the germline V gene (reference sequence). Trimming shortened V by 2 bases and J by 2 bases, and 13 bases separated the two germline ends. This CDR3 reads CASSYRDAGRNQPQHF. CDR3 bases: TGTGCCAGCAGTTACAGGGACGCAGGACGCAATCAGCCCCAGCATTTT.

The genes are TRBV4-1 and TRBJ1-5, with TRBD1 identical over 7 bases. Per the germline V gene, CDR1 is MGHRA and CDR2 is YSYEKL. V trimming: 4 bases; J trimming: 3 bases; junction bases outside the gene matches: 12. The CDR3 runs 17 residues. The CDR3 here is CASSRTQGTGPNQPQHF. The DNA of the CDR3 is TGCGCCAGCAGCCGGACACAGGGGACTGGCCCCAATCAGCCCCAGCATTTT.

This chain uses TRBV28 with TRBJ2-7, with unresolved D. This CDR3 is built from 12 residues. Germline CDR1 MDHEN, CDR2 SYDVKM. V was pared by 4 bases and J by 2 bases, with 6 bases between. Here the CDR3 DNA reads TGTGCCAGCAGTTACCTAACCTACGAGCAGTACTTC. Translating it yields CASSYLTYEQYF.

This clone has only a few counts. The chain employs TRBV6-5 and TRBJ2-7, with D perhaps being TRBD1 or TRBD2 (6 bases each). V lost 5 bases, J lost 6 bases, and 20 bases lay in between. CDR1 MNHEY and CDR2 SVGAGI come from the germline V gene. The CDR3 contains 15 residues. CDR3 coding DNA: TGTGCCAGCAGTACTCATAGGGGGGCTGGGGGCGAGCAGTACTTC. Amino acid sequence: CASSTHRGAGGEQYF.

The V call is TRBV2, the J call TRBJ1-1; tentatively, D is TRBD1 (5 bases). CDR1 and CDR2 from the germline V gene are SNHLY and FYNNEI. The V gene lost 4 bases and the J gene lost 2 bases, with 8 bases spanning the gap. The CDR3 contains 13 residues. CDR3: CASSGQTNTEAFF. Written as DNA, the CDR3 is TGTGCCAGCAGTGGACAGACTAACACTGAAGCTTTCTTT. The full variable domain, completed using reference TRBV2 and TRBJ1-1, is EPEVTQTPSHQVTQMGQEVILRCVPISNHLYFYWYRQILGQKVEFLVSFYNNEISEKSEIFDDQFSVERPDGSNFTLKIRSTKLEDSAMYFCASSGQTNTEAFFGQGTRLTVV.

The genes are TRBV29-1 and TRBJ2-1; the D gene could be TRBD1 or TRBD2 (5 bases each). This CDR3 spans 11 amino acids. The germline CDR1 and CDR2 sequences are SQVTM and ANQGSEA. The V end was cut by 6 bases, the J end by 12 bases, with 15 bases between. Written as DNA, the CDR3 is TGCAGCGTGGGGACGGAGAGAAGGCAGTTCTTC. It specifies CSVGTERRQFF.

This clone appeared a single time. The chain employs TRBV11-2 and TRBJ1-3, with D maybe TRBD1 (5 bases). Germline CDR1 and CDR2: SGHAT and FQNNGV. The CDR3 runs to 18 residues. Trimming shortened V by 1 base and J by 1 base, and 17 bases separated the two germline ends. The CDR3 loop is CASSLGQGRSESGNTIYF. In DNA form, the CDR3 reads TGTGCCAGCAGCTTAGGCCAGGGTAGATCGGAGTCTGGAAACACCATATATTTT.

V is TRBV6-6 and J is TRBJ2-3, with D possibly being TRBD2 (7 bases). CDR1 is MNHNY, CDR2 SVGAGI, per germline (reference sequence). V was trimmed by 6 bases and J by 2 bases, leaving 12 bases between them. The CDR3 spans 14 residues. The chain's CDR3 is CASSRGAATDTQYF. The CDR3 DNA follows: TGTGCCAGCAGCCGGGGGGCCGCCACAGATACGCAGTATTTT.

The CDR3 is CASSYSGLAGETQYF. CDR3 DNA: TGTGCCAGCAGTTACTCTGGACTAGCGGGAGAGACCCAGTACTTC. The chain links TRBV6-5 to TRBJ2-5; TRBD2 matches 11 bases. Germline lookup yields CDR1 MNHEY and CDR2 SVGAGI. CDR3 size: 15 residues. The ends lost 0 bases at V and 4 bases at J; junction bases unmatched: 1.

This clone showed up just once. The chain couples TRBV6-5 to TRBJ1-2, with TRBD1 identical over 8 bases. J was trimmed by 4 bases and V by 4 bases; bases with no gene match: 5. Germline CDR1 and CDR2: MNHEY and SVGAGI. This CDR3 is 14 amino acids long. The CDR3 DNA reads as TGTGCCAGCAGTTTAGGGACAGGCGTCTATGGCTACACCTTC. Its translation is CASSLGTGVYGYTF.

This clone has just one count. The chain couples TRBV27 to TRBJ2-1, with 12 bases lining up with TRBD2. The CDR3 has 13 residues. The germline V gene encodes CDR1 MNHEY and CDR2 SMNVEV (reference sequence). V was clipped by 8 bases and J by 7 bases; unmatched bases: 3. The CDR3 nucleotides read TGTGCCAGCCAAACTAGCGGGAGGAATGAGCAGTTCTTC. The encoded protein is CASQTSGRNEQFF.

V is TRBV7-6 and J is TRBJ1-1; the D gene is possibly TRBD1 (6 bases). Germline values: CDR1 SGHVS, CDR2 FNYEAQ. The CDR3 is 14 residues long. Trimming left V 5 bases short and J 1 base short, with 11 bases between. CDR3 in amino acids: CASSQLGANTEAFF. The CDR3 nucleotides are TGTGCCAGCAGCCAGTTGGGGGCGAACACTGAAGCTTTCTTT.

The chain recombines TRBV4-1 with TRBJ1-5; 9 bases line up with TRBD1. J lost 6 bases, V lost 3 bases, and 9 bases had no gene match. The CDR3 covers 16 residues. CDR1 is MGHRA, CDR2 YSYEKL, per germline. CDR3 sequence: CASSHISGTGRQPQHF. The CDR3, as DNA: TGCGCCAGCAGCCATATCTCCGGGACAGGGCGTCAGCCCCAGCATTTT.

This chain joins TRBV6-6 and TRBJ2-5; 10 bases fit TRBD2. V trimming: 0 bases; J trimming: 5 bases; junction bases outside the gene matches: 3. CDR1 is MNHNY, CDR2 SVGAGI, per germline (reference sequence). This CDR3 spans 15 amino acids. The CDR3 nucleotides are TGTGCCAGCAGTTACTCGCCTAGCGGGGGTGAGACCCAGTACTTC. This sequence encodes CASSYSPSGGETQYF.